Listed below are T cell receptor beta chains from one sample, sequenced in a study of T cell therapy after organ transplantation. Sequencing used immunoSEQ multiplex PCR; TCRdb keeps in-frame clones, though not all of them. The table includes some 17,000 clones, over 75% detected once. For these receptors, no antigen is known. The sequenced sample was CD8+ T cells from blood, obtained after autologous CMV-specific T cell therapy. These receptor sequences come from a human patient who had received a solid organ transplant and had CMV disease. Some of these T cells may belong to the graft donor. Both conserved end residues are part of each CDR3. D genes are given only for firm matches.

>TRBV7-9|TRBJ2-7|TRBD1
CASSLGTAYEQYF
TGTGCCAGCAGCCTTGGGACAGCCTACGAGCAGTACTTC
>TRBV5-6|TRBJ1-2|-
CASTVPYLDGYTF
TGTGCCAGCACTGTACCTTACCTCGATGGCTACACCTTC
>TRBV19|TRBJ2-3|-
CASSIALQGTDTQYF
TGTGCCAGTAGTATAGCCTTACAGGGAACAGATACGCAGTATTTT
>TRBV9|TRBJ2-3|TRBD2
CASSVFAGGGTDTQYF
TGTGCCAGCAGCGTGTTTGCGGGGGGCGGCACAGATACGCAGTATTTT
>TRBV7-9|TRBJ1-5|-
CASSPSRTARNQPQHF
TGTGCCAGCAGCCCCTCGAGGACAGCCCGCAATCAGCCCCAGCATTTT
>TRBV11-2|TRBJ1-3|-
CASSLFSENTIYF
TGTGCCAGCAGCTTATTTTCCGAAAACACCATATATTTT
>TRBV4-1|TRBJ2-7|TRBD2
CASSQRLAGVYEQYF
TGCGCCAGCAGCCAAAGACTAGCGGGAGTATACGAGCAGTACTTC
>TRBV13|TRBJ2-7|-
CASSLGSYEQYF
TGTGCCAGCAGCTTAGGGTCCTACGAGCAGTACTTC
>TRBV10-3|TRBJ1-1|TRBD1
CAIRGDRNTEAFF
TGTGCCATCAGGGGGGACAGAAACACTGAAGCTTTCTTT
>TRBV11-3|TRBJ2-7|-
CASSLGSGTGLYEQYF
TGTGCCAGCAGCTTAGGTTCCGGGACGGGTCTTTACGAGCAGTACTTC
>TRBV30|TRBJ2-1|-
CAWRYSSSYNEQFF
TGTGCCTGGCGGTACAGTAGCTCCTACAATGAGCAGTTCTTC